This T cell receptor beta chain comes out of a study of T cell responses to AZD1222 COVID-19 vaccine. The study, taken as a whole, reports: In the spike-specific TCR repertoire, nearly half reportedly target unmutated variant regions. Elevations in Spike-specific TCR breadth and depth followed administration of two AZD1222 doses. The sample set comprised mostly white British donors with more females, and clonal diversity was possibly underestimated.

This clone was picked up one time. Its specificity is unknown. TCRdb's table, derived via immunoSEQ multiplex PCR, lists solely in-frame clones and lacks some. The table has roughly 150,000 clones, 89% seen once. Trimming left V 3 bases short and J 7 bases short, with 19 bases between. This CDR3 has 15 amino acids. Germline V lookup: CDR1 MDHEN, CDR2 SYDVKM. This chain links TRBV28 with TRBJ2-7, with D possibly being TRBD1 (6 bases). The TCR sequence derives from an adult in good health. The source material was peripheral blood, sampled on day 0 of AZD1222 vaccination. DNA for the CDR3: TGTGCCAGCAGTTTGGTACAGGGATCCTTGCGTGAGCAGTACTTC. It encodes CASSLVQGSLREQYF.